This record concerns one T cell receptor (beta chain) sequence. The antigen remains unidentified. This sample is part of a study of T cells in localized non-small cell lung cancer. Overall study findings and caveats: Longer overall survival accompanied higher blood T cell density. It was uninvolved adjacent lung that showed the highest T cell clonality, exceeding tumor.

TCRdb's table, derived via immunoSEQ multiplex PCR, lists solely in-frame clones and lacks some. The sample includes tens of thousands of clones, over 80% of them seen just once. This CDR3 is 14 amino acids long. Germline CDR1 is LNHDA and CDR2 is SQIVND (reference sequence). V lost 6 bases to trimming and J lost 3 bases, with 15 bases between them. This TCR derives from a man aged 40 to 69 with stage III lung adenocarcinoma. V gene TRBV19 combines with J gene TRBJ2-7, with a tentative D call TRBD1 (6 bases). Material: peripheral blood mononuclear cells, obtained before any cancer treatment. The CDR3 region is CASSPDRSDYEQYF. The CDR3 DNA reads as TGTGCCAGTAGCCCTGACAGGAGCGACTACGAGCAGTACTTC.